These 4 T cell receptor beta chains share one sample of origin, sequenced in a study of blood T cell repertoires in COVID-19. Some clones are missing from TCRdb's copy, which holds only in-frame ones; the method was immunoSEQ multiplex PCR. The table records about 200,000 clones, 92% of them present only once. The sample consisted of peripheral blood. The receptors derive from a man in his fifties or sixties with COVID-19, enrolled during active disease.

The chain recombines TRBV18 with TRBJ1-4; 7 nucleotides match TRBD1. Germline V gene data show CDR1 as KGHSH and CDR2 as LQKENI. Unmatched junction bases numbered 4, after V lost 6 bases and J lost 3 bases. The CDR3 length is 14 residues. Here the CDR3 DNA reads TGTGCCAGCTCCCTCCAGGGGGCTAATGAAAAACTGTTTTTT. This sequence encodes CASSLQGANEKLFF.

V is TRBV2 and J is TRBJ1-2; D gene ambiguous. Trimming took off 6 bases at V and 8 bases at J, with 7 bases between the two ends. The CDR3 is 10 amino acids. From germline, CDR1 is SNHLY and CDR2 FYNNEI. This chain's CDR3 is CASSYRGYTF. The DNA for the CDR3 is TGTGCCAGCAGCTACCGAGGCTACACCTTC.

This chain joins TRBV18 and TRBJ1-1; 7 bases map to TRBD1. Germline CDR1 and CDR2: KGHSH and LQKENI. The CDR3 totals 14 residues. V shed 4 bases and J 7 bases; nucleotides not matched to a gene: 9. The CDR3 nucleotides read TGTGCCAGCTCACGGTATTCAGGGGGGAGTGAAGCTTTCTTT. Translation gives CASSRYSGGSEAFF.

The chain combines TRBV28 with TRBJ2-4, with 8 bases matching TRBD2. Trimming cost V 3 bases and J 5 bases; bases outside gene matches: 12. The CDR3 is made up of 17 amino acids. The germline V gene has CDR1 MDHEN and CDR2 SYDVKM. The CDR3 protein is CASSFTSGQTLQNIQYF. The CDR3 DNA reads TGTGCCAGCAGTTTCACTAGCGGCCAAACGCTTCAAAACATTCAGTACTTC.